One and the same sample provided the 30 T cell receptor beta chains below, sequenced in a study of blood T cell repertoires in COVID-19. Data came from immunoSEQ multiplex PCR; TCRdb stores just in-frame clones and leaves some out. The table records 180,000 or so clones, approximately 90% of them present only once. Sequencing used peripheral blood. The receptors were gathered from a man aged 18 to 29 with acute or convalescent COVID-19.

The chain recombines TRBV7-3 with TRBJ2-1, with D hard to call. Germline-derived CDR1 and CDR2 are SGHTA and FQGTGA. Trimming stripped 2 bases from V and 8 bases from J, with 10 bases between. The CDR3 has 13 amino acids. This chain's CDR3 is CASSLLAADEQFF. CDR3 sequence (DNA): TGTGCCAGCAGCTTACTTGCGGCTGATGAGCAGTTCTTC.

V gene TRBV5-5 combines with J gene TRBJ1-3; maybe TRBD1 (6 bases). Germline V gene lookup returns CDR1 SGHKS and CDR2 YYEKEE (reference sequence). The CDR3 has 17 residues. Trimming cost V 4 bases and J 0 bases, with 17 bases left between them. CDR3 in DNA: TGTGCCAGCAGCCCGCGAATACAGGGTACCTCTGGAAACACCATATATTTT. Residues: CASSPRIQGTSGNTIYF.

The chain couples TRBV7-2 to TRBJ1-5; the D is unclear. CDR1 is SGHTA, CDR2 FQGNSA, per germline. V was trimmed by 2 bases and J by 4 bases, leaving 6 bases between them. The CDR3 runs 13 residues. The CDR3 coding sequence is TGTGCCAGCAGCTTAAAAATAAATCAGCCCCAGCATTTT. This gives the protein CASSLKINQPQHF.

The rearrangement joins TRBV12-3 or TRBV12-4 to TRBJ1-4; a possible D gene is TRBD1 (5 bases). V dropped 5 bases and J dropped 13 bases, with 17 bases sitting between them. This CDR3 is built from 13 residues. DNA of the CDR3: TGTGCCAGCAGTCTTAATTGGGGGGGGAGACTGTTTTTT. This translates into CASSLNWGGRLFF.

This chain joins TRBV18 and TRBJ1-6; 7 bases align to TRBD1. Germline CDR1 is KGHSH and CDR2 is LQKENI. Unmatched junction bases numbered 7, after V lost 2 bases and J lost 6 bases. The CDR3 sequence is 16 residues long. The CDR3 here is CASSPSVGQLNSPLHF. CDR3 nucleotides: TGTGCCAGCTCACCATCCGTGGGACAGCTTAATTCACCCCTCCACTTT.

The rearrangement joins TRBV24-1 to TRBJ1-2; 10 nucleotides line up with TRBD1. This CDR3 region has 15 residues. Germline loops: CDR1 KGHDR, CDR2 SFDVKD. J was trimmed by 6 bases and V by 3 bases; bases with no gene match: 6. CDR3 residues: CATSDPGQGEDGYTF. The CDR3 DNA sequence: TGTGCCACCAGTGATCCTGGACAGGGGGAAGATGGCTACACCTTC.

This clone has at least ten counts. The J gene is TRBJ1-2, the V gene TRBV27; 10 nucleotides agree with TRBD1. Germline assignment: CDR1 MNHEY and CDR2 SMNVEV (reference sequence). V was pared by 6 bases and J by 6 bases, with 16 bases of the junction left unmatched. This CDR3 is 17 amino acids long. CDR3 protein: CASRELGPGQGFDGYTF. DNA for the CDR3: TGTGCCAGCAGGGAGCTGGGACCGGGACAGGGGTTCGATGGCTACACCTTC.

The chain is built from TRBV11-2 and TRBJ2-4; TRBD2 matches 8 bases. The J segment lost 6 bases and the V segment lost 5 bases, leaving 12 bases of the junction unmatched. Per germline, CDR1 SGHAT and CDR2 FQNNGV. This CDR3 spans 16 amino acids. The CDR3 sequence is CASSRPRGAFGNIQYF. The CDR3 bases are TGTGCCAGCAGCCGTCCGCGGGGGGCTTTTGGAAACATTCAGTACTTC.

This chain links TRBV5-1 with TRBJ1-1; the match to TRBD1 covers 7 bases. The CDR3 extends over 13 amino acids. V was pared by 2 bases and J by 5 bases, with 3 bases of the junction left unmatched. The germline gives CDR1 SGHRS, CDR2 YFSETQ. The CDR3 here is CASSLQGLTEAFF. The CDR3, as DNA: TGCGCCAGCAGCTTACAGGGGTTGACTGAAGCTTTCTTT. Full variable domain (remainder filled in from reference TRBV5-1 and TRBJ1-1): KAGVTQTPRYLIKTRGQQVTLSCSPISGHRSVSWYQQTPGQGLQFLFEYFSETQRNKGNFPGRFSGRQFSNSRSEMNVSTLELGDSALYLCASSLQGLTEAFFGQGTRLTVV.

CDR3 DNA: TGTGCCAGTAGTCCCCCTGGGAGGAGCTCTGGAAACACCATATATTTT. Translating it yields CASSPPGRSSGNTIYF. The rearrangement links TRBV19 to TRBJ1-3; D gene uncertain. CDR3 length equals 16 residues. Germline V gene lookup returns CDR1 LNHDA and CDR2 SQIVND (reference sequence). V lost 5 bases and J 0 bases, leaving 14 bases between the germline ends.

The chain employs TRBV4-1 and TRBJ1-1; TRBD1 is a possible D gene (6 bases). V was clipped by 3 bases and J by 11 bases, with 13 bases between them. The CDR3 is 12 amino acids. Germline lookup yields CDR1 MGHRA and CDR2 YSYEKL. The CDR3 nucleotides read TGCGCCAGCAGCCACAGGGGTTGGGATGCTTTCTTT. Translating gives CASSHRGWDAFF.

The chain joins TRBV6-6 to TRBJ2-3, with D perhaps matching TRBD2 (6 bases). Germline V gene sequence: CDR1 MNHNY, CDR2 SVGAGI (reference sequence). V lost 6 bases, J lost 1 base, and 14 bases lay in between. CDR3 length: 15 amino acids. The CDR3 DNA reads TGTGCCAGCAGACGGGGGTCGGGGGGCACAGATACGCAGTATTTT. Its translation: CASRRGSGGTDTQYF.

The genes are TRBV6-5 and TRBJ2-4, with D possibly TRBD2 on 6 matching bases. CDR3 length: 14 amino acids. V was trimmed by 11 bases and J by 0 bases, leaving 14 bases between them. Germline values: CDR1 MNHEY, CDR2 SVGAGI. CDR3 bases: TGTGCCGCATTTTCGGGACTAGCCAAAAACATTCAGTACTTC. Residues: CAAFSGLAKNIQYF.

This clone is a singleton in its sample. The chain uses TRBV9 and TRBJ1-1, with D perhaps TRBD1 (6 bases). This CDR3 contains 14 residues. V was trimmed by 0 bases and J by 4 bases, leaving 10 bases between them. Per germline, CDR1 SGDLS and CDR2 YYNGEE. CDR3 loop: CASSVALQGTEAFF. The DNA for the CDR3 is TGTGCCAGCAGCGTAGCTTTACAGGGCACTGAAGCTTTCTTT.

The chain links TRBV5-5 to TRBJ2-3; D not resolved. From germline, CDR1 is SGHKS and CDR2 YYEKEE (reference sequence). V lost 1 base, J lost 12 bases, and 21 bases lay in between. This CDR3 has 15 amino acids. The CDR3, as DNA: TGTGCCAGCAGCTTGAGACCTCGCCCGGGTTTATCCCAGTATTTT. The encoded protein is CASSLRPRPGLSQYF.

The chain links TRBV5-1 to TRBJ2-3; 7 bases line up with TRBD1. Germline V lookup: CDR1 SGHRS, CDR2 YFSETQ. V shed 4 bases, J shed 1 base, and the junction held 12 bases outside the gene matches. CDR3 length: 17 amino acids. The CDR3 reads CASSRINTGTGTDTQYF. In nucleotides, the CDR3 is TGCGCCAGCAGCAGAATAAATACCGGGACAGGCACAGATACGCAGTATTTT.

This chain connects TRBV18 to TRBJ2-2, with D possibly TRBD1 on 5 matching bases. V was trimmed by 1 base and J by 1 base, leaving 13 bases between them. Germline V CDR1 and CDR2: KGHSH, LQKENI. The CDR3 length is 17 residues. The CDR3 coding sequence is TGTGCCAGCTCACCACTTCCCCGACAGCTGAACACCGGGGAGCTGTTTTTT. Translating it yields CASSPLPRQLNTGELFF.

This chain connects TRBV7-9 to TRBJ2-3, with D possibly TRBD1 on 5 matching bases. The CDR3 is 13 amino acids. CDR1 is SEHNR and CDR2 is FQNEAQ in the germline V gene (reference sequence). Trimming shortened V by 4 bases and J by 3 bases, and 8 bases separated the two germline ends. CDR3 DNA sequence: TGTGCCAGCAGCTCGACAGTTACAGATACGCAGTATTTT. This sequence encodes CASSSTVTDTQYF.

The chain has TRBV6-1 and TRBJ2-7, with TRBD2 as a possible D gene (7 bases). V lost 1 base and J lost 0, with 10 bases in between. Germline values: CDR1 MNHNS, CDR2 SASEGT. The CDR3 is 15 amino acids. The CDR3 DNA reads as TGTGCCAGCAGTGAAGAGGGGGGGAGCTCCTACGAGCAGTACGTC. Its translation: CASSEEGGSSYEQYV.

This clone was found a few times. The chain joins TRBV5-8 to TRBJ2-5; 11 bases match TRBD2. This CDR3 is built from 16 residues. Trimming cost V 4 bases and J 4 bases; bases outside gene matches: 9. Germline V gene lookup returns CDR1 SGHTS and CDR2 YDEGEE. The CDR3 reads CASSQGLAGGSETQYF. In nucleotides, the CDR3 is TGTGCCAGCAGCCAGGGTCTAGCGGGGGGATCAGAGACCCAGTACTTC.

The rearrangement joins TRBV30 to TRBJ2-5, with TRBD2 matching over 7 bases. Looked up from germline, CDR1 is GTSNPN and CDR2 is SVGIG (reference sequence). The CDR3 contains 14 residues. V was clipped by 0 bases and J by 4 bases; unmatched bases: 5. The CDR3 DNA follows: TGTGCCTGGAGTGTACTGGAGCGGGGAGAGACCCAGTACTTC. It specifies CAWSVLERGETQYF.

The rearrangement joins TRBV6-5 to TRBJ2-3; possibly TRBD1 for D (6 bases). This CDR3 has 15 amino acids. Looked up from germline, CDR1 is MNHEY and CDR2 is SVGAGI. V lost 5 bases and J 2 bases, leaving 14 bases between the germline ends. CDR3 protein: CASSTNRVATDTQYF. The CDR3 DNA follows: TGTGCCAGCAGTACAAACAGGGTAGCCACAGATACGCAGTATTTT.

The chain carries TRBV5-5 and TRBJ2-1; 9 nucleotides agree with TRBD1. The CDR3 extends over 15 amino acids. With V trimmed by 5 bases and J by 3 bases, 6 bases remained unmatched. Germline CDR1 SGHKS, CDR2 YYEKEE (reference sequence). The CDR3 protein is CASRPDRGNYNEQFF. CDR3 nucleotide sequence: TGTGCCAGCAGGCCGGACAGGGGAAACTACAATGAGCAGTTCTTC.

This clone was observed once. The chain combines TRBV9 with TRBJ2-5, with unresolved D. The V gene lost 4 bases and the J gene lost 5 bases, with 15 bases spanning the gap. Germline V gives CDR1 SGDLS, CDR2 YYNGEE. The CDR3 has 14 residues. Here the CDR3 DNA reads TGTGCCAGCAGCCGATCAGGATCAGGCGAGACCCAGTACTTC. It specifies CASSRSGSGETQYF.

The J gene is TRBJ2-2, the V gene TRBV6-6; D perhaps matches TRBD1 (5 bases). CDR1 is MNHNY, CDR2 SVGAGI, per germline (reference sequence). Trimming removed 7 bases at V and 7 bases at J, with 13 bases between. The CDR3 spans 13 residues. In DNA, the CDR3 is TGTGCCAGCAATCAGGGAATTGGCGGGGAGCTGTTTTTT. Its translation: CASNQGIGGELFF.

V and J are TRBV21-1 and TRBJ2-1; the table's D call, TRBD2, has no DNA check behind it. TRBV21-1 is listed as a pseudogene. CDR3 length equals 20 residues. CDR3 DNA: TGTGCCAGCAGCAAAGACTGGGGACTAGCGGGGGGGCTCTTCTACAATGAGCAGTTCTTC. Protein sequence: CASSKDWGLAGGLFYNEQFF.

The sample holds one count of this clone. The chain links TRBV18 to TRBJ1-1, with D perhaps matching TRBD1 (5 bases). The V end was cut by 2 bases, the J end by 0 bases, with 10 bases between. Germline lookup yields CDR1 KGHSH and CDR2 LQKENI. The CDR3 length is 15 residues. The CDR3 protein is CASSPRGQLNTEAFF. The CDR3 region has the DNA TGTGCCAGCTCACCAAGGGGCCAGCTGAACACTGAAGCTTTCTTT.

In its sample, this clone was seen a few times. V usage is TRBV10-3 and J usage is TRBJ1-2; 7 nucleotides agree with TRBD1. Germline trimming cut 9 bases from V and 9 bases from J; bases unmatched to any gene: 7. Germline V gene lookup returns CDR1 ENHRY and CDR2 SYGVKD. The CDR3 runs 11 residues. The CDR3 DNA is TGTGCCATGGGGGACAGAGGAAGCTACACCTTC. Residues: CAMGDRGSYTF.

This rearrangement joins TRBV6-1 to TRBJ1-6, with D perhaps matching TRBD1 (5 bases). Per germline, CDR1 MNHNS and CDR2 SASEGT. This CDR3 is 14 amino acids long. The V end was cut by 3 bases, the J end by 7 bases, with 10 bases between. The CDR3: CASSDLGRNSPLHF. Here the CDR3 DNA reads TGTGCCAGCAGTGATTTGGGGCGGAATTCACCCCTCCACTTT.

The V call is TRBV7-2, the J call TRBJ1-1; tentative D call: TRBD1 (6 bases). The CDR3 runs 16 residues. V was trimmed by 5 bases and J by 5 bases, leaving 21 bases between them. CDR1 SGHTA and CDR2 FQGNSA come from the germline V gene. CDR3 coding DNA: TGTGCCAGCAGCCTACAGGGAGGGGGATACGAAACTGAAGCTTTCTTT. Its protein is CASSLQGGGYETEAFF.